Given below is one TCR beta chain in context. This record comes from a study of shared clonotypes between healthy human individuals. Trimming removed 8 bases at V and 7 bases at J, with 17 bases between. This CDR3 is 13 amino acids long. The V gene's germline CDR1 is MDHEN and CDR2 SYDVKM. Sequencing was performed with immunoSEQ multiplex PCR; in TCRdb, only in-frame clones are kept and a portion is missing. The repertoire has hundreds of thousands of clones, roughly 95% of them found once; the top ten carry roughly 0.06%. The genes are TRBV28 and TRBJ1-1; D remains ambiguous. The TCR originated in a woman in her twenties or thirties in good health. Material for sequencing was naive CD4+ T cells sorted from blood. Indicated subset: CD45RA+ positively selected. DNA for the CDR3: TGTGCCAGCCTACCGGGGTCAGGTGGTGAAGCTTTCTTT. It is translated as CASLPGSGGEAFF. Full variable domain (missing parts from reference TRBV28 and TRBJ1-1): DVKVTQSSRYLVKRTGEKVFLECVQDMDHENMFWYRQDPGLGLRLIYFSYDVKMKEKGDIPEGYSVSREKKERFSLILESASTNQTSMYLCASLPGSGGEAFFGQGTRLTVV.